This is a list of T cell receptor beta chains from one sample in a study of shared clonotypes between healthy human individuals. Using immunoSEQ multiplex PCR, the repertoire was profiled, and TCRdb retains in-frame clones only, with some absent. The sample has approximately 2.4 million clones, 95% seen once. Material: naive CD4+ T cells sorted from blood. These receptors were collected from a man younger than 35 in good health. Both conserved end residues are part of each CDR3. D genes are given only for firm matches.

15 TRBJ1-6 TRBD1 TRBV10-3 CAISAAGTDNSPLHF
12 TRBJ1-1 NA TRBV30 CAWSGVRTEAFF
16 TRBJ2-5 NA TRBV7-2 CASSSGDLKIQETQYF
15 TRBJ2-1 TRBD1 TRBV5-1 CASSRTGVSYNEQFF
16 TRBJ2-5 NA TRBV5-1 CASSLEAYRGQETQYF
14 TRBJ1-1 TRBD1 TRBV18 CASSLGQANTEAFF
18 TRBJ2-2 TRBD2 TRBV25-1 CASSEFGLAGRRTGELFF
16 TRBJ2-2 TRBD1 TRBV9 CASSPRQGAYTGELFF
12 TRBJ2-1 TRBD2 TRBV27 CASSWGGYEQFF
18 TRBJ1-5 NA TRBV5-1 CASMGLRRLQYSNQPQHF
12 TRBJ2-2 NA TRBV6-1 CASNRDLGELFF
16 TRBJ1-1 NA TRBV4-3 CASSQDRWGGYTEAFF
16 TRBJ2-3 NA TRBV14 CASSQFATVGTDTQYF
17 TRBJ2-2 NA TRBV7-4 CASSLKPGAKVTGELFF
11 TRBJ1-1 NA TRBV20-1 CSAILNTEAFF
15 TRBJ1-2 NA TRBV6-1 CASIPPGGNGYGYTF
14 TRBJ2-5 NA TRBV18 CASSGSVGGETQYF
15 TRBJ2-4 NA TRBV5-1 CASSLEGLGKNIQYF
13 TRBJ2-7 NA TRBV18 CASSPGTLYEQYF
13 TRBJ2-1 NA TRBV2 CASSVTEINEQFF
18 TRBJ2-2 TRBD1 TRBV7-3 CASSLTGIVGQGVGELFF
15 TRBJ2-5 TRBD2 TRBV2 CASSETSGSSETQYF
14 TRBJ1-2 NA TRBV6-7 CASSDRTVWNGYTF
18 TRBJ2-5 NA TRBV5-1 CASSTPGPVFTRLRDQYF
14 TRBJ2-4 TRBD2 TRBV2 CASWTSGSKNIQYF
14 TRBJ1-5 TRBD1 TRBV5-8 CASGGQGQIGPQHF
13 TRBJ1-1 NA TRBV7-2 CASSLVMNTEAFF
13 TRBJ1-2 NA TRBV28 CASSLGSHYGYTF
15 TRBJ2-2 NA TRBV5-1 CASSYATGNTGELFF
16 TRBJ1-4 TRBD1 TRBV23-1 CASSQSWDRGGEKLFF
12 TRBJ1-6 NA TRBV6-5 CASSSYNSPLHF
16 TRBJ1-5 TRBD1 TRBV4-1 CASSQGTGTAIGPQHF
11 TRBJ2-5 NA TRBV6-6 CASSYSEAQYF
15 TRBJ2-7 NA TRBV6-6 CASSLSDGGPYEQYF
15 TRBJ2-1 NA TRBV5-1 CASSLGGPAYNEQFF
17 TRBJ1-2 NA TRBV27 CASSLMGGANRPYGYTF
14 TRBJ2-7 TRBD2 TRBV19 CASSTTSGRSEQYF
12 TRBJ2-1 NA TRBV10-3 CAVGRKEDEQFF
15 TRBJ1-4 NA TRBV5-1 CASSLADRTNEKLFF
14 TRBJ1-2 NA TRBV30 CAWSVRQAVGGYTF
16 TRBJ1-1 TRBD1 TRBV5-4 CASSLADQGGATEAFF
15 TRBJ2-2 NA TRBV2 CASRGFRGGTGELFF
15 TRBJ2-6 TRBD1 TRBV11-2 CASSPTGAWANVLTF
16 TRBJ2-2 NA TRBV4-1 CASSQGNMGGTGELFF
14 TRBJ2-3 NA TRBV6-1 CASPRPPSTDTQYF
15 TRBJ1-5 TRBD1 TRBV5-8 CASSDGTAYNQPQHF
15 TRBJ2-5 NA TRBV7-9 CASSLGRPLGETQYF
16 TRBJ2-1 NA TRBV12-2 CASRFIWTSGYNEQFF
15 TRBJ2-7 TRBD2 TRBV4-3 CASSQELARSYEQYF
18 TRBJ2-2 NA TRBV5-1 CASSLSPVARANTGELFF
16 TRBJ2-2 NA TRBV18 CASSPDRVLNTGELFF
17 TRBJ2-5 TRBD2 TRBV9 CASSVSGLAGTQETQYF
15 TRBJ2-3 TRBD2 TRBV2 CASRGHGTTVDTQYF
18 TRBJ2-7 NA TRBV6-1 CASSEGGWGSLPTYEQYF
12 TRBJ1-1 NA TRBV4-3 CASSQDRTIPFF
14 TRBJ2-3 NA TRBV5-1 CASSPAGTPASQYF
14 TRBJ2-1 NA TRBV7-2 CASSLGGSYDEQFF
18 TRBJ2-1 TRBD2 TRBV29-1 CSVEDITLAGGPAPEQFF
14 TRBJ2-1 NA TRBV7-2 CASSSDREGNEQFF
13 TRBJ1-5 NA TRBV5-1 CASSLAESQPQHF